One and the same sample provided the 31 T cell receptor beta chains below, sequenced in a study of blood T cell repertoires in COVID-19. Clones were read by immunoSEQ multiplex PCR, and TCRdb kept only the in-frame ones, dropping some. The sample includes about 87,000 clones, about nine tenths of them seen just once. The material sequenced was peripheral blood. These receptor sequences come from a woman of 80 years or more with acute or convalescent COVID-19.

The chain carries TRBV18 and TRBJ1-2; 9 nucleotides agree with TRBD1. Germline CDR1 is KGHSH and CDR2 is LQKENI. Losses at the gene ends were 4 bases for V and 8 bases for J; bases not matched to a gene: 2. The CDR3 consists of 12 residues. In DNA, the CDR3 is TGTGCCAGCTCACGGACAGGGGAAGGCTACACCTTC. This gives the protein CASSRTGEGYTF.

The V gene is TRBV2, the J gene TRBJ2-5, with D possibly being TRBD1 (6 bases). The CDR3 totals 14 residues. The V end was cut by 7 bases, the J end by 1 base, with 13 bases between. The germline V gene has CDR1 SNHLY and CDR2 FYNNEI. The CDR3 reads CASKETGPQETQYF. The CDR3 region has the DNA TGTGCCAGCAAAGAAACAGGGCCCCAAGAGACCCAGTACTTC.

The chain employs TRBV30 and TRBJ2-1; perhaps TRBD1 as D (5 bases). V lost 4 bases, J lost 3 bases, and 13 bases lay in between. The CDR3 consists of 14 residues. CDR1 GTSNPN and CDR2 SVGIG come from the germline V gene (reference sequence). The CDR3 reads CAWNPGSFYNEQFF. The DNA of the CDR3 is TGTGCCTGGAACCCAGGGTCTTTCTACAATGAGCAGTTCTTC.

The chain is built from TRBV6-1 and TRBJ2-5, with D possibly being TRBD2 (7 bases). This CDR3 has 14 residues. Germline V gene data show CDR1 as MNHNS and CDR2 as SASEGT. The ends were cut back, 3 bases at V and 6 bases at J, with 14 bases in the middle. CDR3 DNA: TGTGCCAGCAGTGATGGGGGGGCTCGACAGACCCAGTACTTC. It specifies CASSDGGARQTQYF.

As to this clone: One end of the junction fails to match germline, which may point to a read error. The chain recombines TRBV7-7 with TRBJ2-5, with TRBD1 matching over 8 bases. Germline CDR1 is SSHAT and CDR2 is FNYEAQ (reference sequence). This CDR3 has 14 amino acids. This CDR3 reads CASSPTGELETQYF. CDR3 coding DNA: TGTGCTAGCAGCCCGACAGGGGAGTTGGAGACCCAGTACTTC.

The chain is built from TRBV7-9 and TRBJ2-4; D remains ambiguous. The germline gives CDR1 SEHNR, CDR2 FQNEAQ (reference sequence). The V gene lost 3 bases and the J gene lost 11 bases, with 11 bases spanning the gap. This CDR3 contains 12 residues. As DNA, the CDR3 is TGTGCCAGCAGCTTGATCAGTGGTCTTCAGTACTTC. Amino acids: CASSLISGLQYF.

This clone showed up just a few times. Written as DNA, the CDR3 is TGTGCCAGCAGCTTTCGAGCGGGGGGCCCAGATACGCAGTATTTT. This codes for CASSFRAGGPDTQYF. The V gene is TRBV13, the J gene TRBJ2-3; 9 nucleotides align to TRBD2. CDR1 is PRHDT, CDR2 FYEKMQ, per germline (reference sequence). The junction had 5 bases not matched to a gene; V was cut back by 3 bases and J by 4 bases. The CDR3 consists of 15 residues. Using reference TRBV13 and TRBJ2-3 for the parts outside the CDR3, the full variable domain is AAGVIQSPRHLIKEKRETATLKCYPIPRHDTVYWYQQGPGQDPQFLISFYEKMQSDKGSIPDRFSAQQFSDYHSELNMSSLELGDSALYFCASSFRAGGPDTQYFGPGTRLTVL.

The chain couples TRBV7-2 to TRBJ1-3; D is possibly TRBD1 (6 bases). CDR3 length equals 18 residues. The V end lost 1 base, the J end lost 0 bases, and 16 bases lay between the germline ends. The germline CDR1 and CDR2 sequences are SGHTA and FQGNSA. The CDR3 nucleotides read TGTGCCAGCAGCTTAGTGGTGGGGGCTCCAATCTCTGGAAACACCATATATTTT. Its protein is CASSLVVGAPISGNTIYF.

This chain links TRBV29-1 with TRBJ1-3; possible D gene TRBD1, 6 bases. CDR3 length: 14 residues. The germline V gene encodes CDR1 SQVTM and CDR2 ANQGSEA. V was shortened by 6 bases and J by 0 bases, with 12 bases between the two germline ends. The DNA of the CDR3 is TGCAGCGTCGGGACAAGGGACTCTGGAAACACCATATATTTT. Residues: CSVGTRDSGNTIYF. Supplemented by reference TRBV29-1 and TRBJ1-3, the full variable domain reads SAVISQKPSRDICQRGTSLTIQCQVDSQVTMMFWYRQQPGQSLTLIATANQGSEATYESGFVIDKFPISRPNLTFSTLTVSNMSPEDSSIYLCSVGTRDSGNTIYFGEGSWLTVV.

DNA of the CDR3: TGTGCCAGCAGCGGACAGGAAAGCTCCTACAATGAGCAGTTCTTC. It yields the protein CASSGQESSYNEQFF. The J gene is TRBJ2-1, the V gene TRBV5-6; 7 bases agree with TRBD1. This CDR3 has 15 amino acids. J was trimmed by 0 bases and V by 4 bases; bases with no gene match: 4. Per the germline V gene, CDR1 is SGHDT and CDR2 is YYEEEE.

CDR3 sequence reads: CASSELRRLAGGNEQFF. For the CDR3, the DNA is TGTGCCAGCAGTGAACTCCGGCGACTAGCGGGGGGCAATGAGCAGTTCTTC. The genes are TRBV6-1 and TRBJ2-1, with 13 nucleotides matching TRBD2. The CDR3 spans 17 residues. CDR1 and CDR2 from the germline V gene are MNHNS and SASEGT. With 2 bases clipped from V and 6 bases from J, the junction kept 7 bases outside the gene matches.

V usage is TRBV30 and J usage is TRBJ2-7; no clear D gene. The germline V and J ends were trimmed by 3 bases and 3 bases, with 27 bases remaining between them. Germline values: CDR1 GTSNPN, CDR2 SVGIG (reference sequence). This CDR3 contains 18 residues. The CDR3, as DNA: TGTGCCTGGAGCGTATCAATCCCCAATGTGCCTATAAACTACGAGCAGTACTTC. Translation: CAWSVSIPNVPINYEQYF.

This clone has just one count. The chain uses TRBV7-3 and TRBJ2-1, with D possibly being TRBD1 (6 bases). The CDR3 loop spans 15 amino acids. Per the germline V gene, CDR1 is SGHTA and CDR2 is FQGTGA. V gave up 1 base and J gave up 6 bases, with 13 bases separating them. CDR3 in DNA: TGTGCCAGCAGCTTAAACCCAGGGGTTGGCAATGAGCAGTTCTTC. This sequence encodes CASSLNPGVGNEQFF. Combining the CDR3 with reference TRBV7-3 and TRBJ2-1 gives the whole variable domain GAGVSQTPSNKVTEKGKYVELRCDPISGHTALYWYRQSLGQGPEFLIYFQGTGAADDSGLPNDRFFAVRPEGSVSTLKIQRTERGDSAVYLCASSLNPGVGNEQFFGPGTRLTVL.

The chain joins TRBV28 to TRBJ1-1; 8 bases agree with TRBD1. The CDR3 has 14 residues. Trimming removed 6 bases from V and 2 bases from J; junction bases left unmatched: 5. CDR1 MDHEN and CDR2 SYDVKM come from the germline V gene. The CDR3: CASSRTGTNTEAFF. CDR3 coding DNA: TGTGCCAGCAGCCGGACAGGGACCAACACTGAAGCTTTCTTT.

The CDR3 nucleotides read TGTGCCAGCAGCCGAGGAGGTGAACGGGCTTTCTTT. Translating gives CASSRGGERAFF. The J gene is TRBJ1-1, the V gene TRBV3-1 (or the pseudogene TRBV3-2), with D unresolved. Germline V gene sequence: CDR1 LGHDT, CDR2 YNNKEL (reference sequence). V was clipped by 4 bases and J by 11 bases, with 14 bases between them. The CDR3 is 12 residues long.

This clone was found a few times. The V gene is TRBV9, the J gene TRBJ2-1, with 7 positions matching TRBD2. Per the germline V gene, CDR1 is SGDLS and CDR2 is YYNGEE. Unmatched junction bases numbered 6, after V lost 4 bases and J lost 2 bases. The CDR3 runs 15 residues. The CDR3 nucleotides are TGTGCCAGCAGCTTCCGGGGGGTGACCTACAATGAGCAGTTCTTC. Amino acids: CASSFRGVTYNEQFF.

The chain carries TRBV7-3 and TRBJ1-1; the D gene is possibly TRBD1 (5 bases). Looked up from germline, CDR1 is SGHTA and CDR2 is FQGTGA. With 2 bases removed from V and 3 bases from J, the gap between germline ends came to 13 bases. The CDR3 extends over 15 amino acids. CDR3 region: CASSLWATAHTEAFF. The CDR3 DNA reads as TGTGCCAGCAGCTTATGGGCGACAGCTCACACTGAAGCTTTCTTT.

The V call is TRBV2, the J call TRBJ2-2; D perhaps matches TRBD2 (5 bases). Germline V lookup: CDR1 SNHLY, CDR2 FYNNEI. Between the trimmed V and J ends, which lost 8 bases and 6 bases, there was a span of 13 bases. This CDR3 contains 13 residues. This CDR3 is CASDRGSAGELFF. The CDR3 DNA reads TGTGCCAGCGACCGGGGATCGGCCGGGGAGCTGTTTTTT.

This chain links TRBV6-2 or TRBV6-3 with TRBJ2-7; the match to TRBD1 covers 8 bases. V was pared by 4 bases and J by 3 bases, with 5 bases of the junction left unmatched. Germline V gives CDR1 MNHEY, CDR2 SVGEGT. The CDR3 is 14 residues long. DNA for the CDR3: TGTGCCAGCAGTTTTTCGGACAGGGTCTACGAGCAGTACTTC. It specifies CASSFSDRVYEQYF.

CDR3 region: CASSQVRRSTYEQYF. CDR3 nucleotide sequence: TGTGCCAGCAGCCAAGTGAGGCGGAGCACCTACGAGCAGTACTTC. J is TRBJ2-7 and V is TRBV3-1 (or the pseudogene TRBV3-2); D is undetermined. The germline V and J ends were trimmed by 1 base and 2 bases, with 12 bases remaining between them. In germline, CDR1 is LGHDT, CDR2 YNNKEL (reference sequence). The CDR3 has 15 residues.

This chain's CDR3 is CASSPPGGGTNEQFF. The CDR3, as DNA: TGCGCCAGCAGCCCACCGGGAGGGGGCACCAATGAGCAGTTCTTC. The chain couples TRBV5-1 to TRBJ2-1; D is perhaps TRBD2 (8 bases). The CDR3 sequence is 15 residues long. The germline gives CDR1 SGHRS, CDR2 YFSETQ. The V and J ends lost 4 bases and 6 bases respectively, with 17 bases between them. Full variable domain (missing parts from reference TRBV5-1 and TRBJ2-1): KAGVTQTPRYLIKTRGQQVTLSCSPISGHRSVSWYQQTPGQGLQFLFEYFSETQRNKGNFPGRFSGRQFSNSRSEMNVSTLELGDSALYLCASSPPGGGTNEQFFGPGTRLTVL.

The genes are TRBV5-1 and TRBJ2-5; 14 bases agree with TRBD2. The junction had 8 bases not matched to a gene; V was cut back by 4 bases and J by 0 bases. The germline V gene has CDR1 SGHRS and CDR2 YFSETQ. The CDR3 is made up of 18 amino acids. The CDR3 DNA reads as TGCGCCAGCAGCGAGGGACTAGCGGGGGCTCTGTACCAAGAGACCCAGTACTTC. Its protein product is CASSEGLAGALYQETQYF.

The rearrangement uses TRBV5-1 and TRBJ2-1, with a possible D match to TRBD1 (5 bases). From germline, CDR1 is SGHRS and CDR2 YFSETQ. Trimming took 0 bases from V and 7 from J, leaving 11 bases between them. The CDR3 extends over 14 amino acids. DNA of the CDR3: TGCGCCAGCAGCTTGGGACAGAAGGGAAATGAGCAGTTCTTC. Protein sequence: CASSLGQKGNEQFF.

This clone has a handful of counts. CDR3 DNA: TGCAGCGTTGAAGGGGGACAGGGAAACACAGATACGCAGTATTTT. It encodes CSVEGGQGNTDTQYF. The chain employs TRBV29-1 and TRBJ2-3; 9 bases line up with TRBD1. Germline V lookup: CDR1 SQVTM, CDR2 ANQGSEA. The CDR3 loop spans 15 amino acids. Losses at the gene ends were 1 base for V and 2 bases for J; bases not matched to a gene: 4.

The chain couples TRBV6-5 to TRBJ2-7; 9 bases agree with TRBD1. Germline trimming cut 5 bases from V and 2 bases from J; bases unmatched to any gene: 4. The CDR3 extends over 14 amino acids. CDR1 is MNHEY, CDR2 SVGAGI, per germline. The CDR3 coding sequence is TGTGCCAGCAGTCGCCGGGACAGGGCCTACGAGCAGTACTTC. Its translation is CASSRRDRAYEQYF.

This chain connects TRBV30 to TRBJ2-7, with a weak D call TRBD2 (5 bases). The CDR3 contains 13 residues. Germline lookup yields CDR1 GTSNPN and CDR2 SVGIG (reference sequence). Trimming shortened V by 1 base and J by 5 bases, and 12 bases separated the two germline ends. The DNA for the CDR3 is TGTGCCTGGAGTGGAGGGCGTTTCGACGAGCAGTACTTC. Amino acids: CAWSGGRFDEQYF.

This clone occurred a few times. The chain has TRBV3-1 (or the pseudogene TRBV3-2) and TRBJ1-2; possibly TRBD1 for D (5 bases). The CDR3 consists of 14 residues. Germline V gives CDR1 LGHDT, CDR2 YNNKEL (reference sequence). Trimming left V 1 base short and J 9 bases short, with 15 bases between. The CDR3 region is CASSQGRGNHRYTF. The CDR3 nucleotides are TGTGCCAGCAGCCAAGGGAGGGGAAATCATCGCTACACCTTC.

The rearrangement uses TRBV7-2 and TRBJ1-4, with D tentatively TRBD1 (5 bases). The germline V gene has CDR1 SGHTA and CDR2 FQGNSA. The length of the CDR3 is 15 residues. V lost 1 base and J lost 8, with 14 bases in between. This CDR3 is CASSLVGRVEEKLFF. The CDR3 DNA is TGTGCCAGCAGCTTAGTGGGCAGGGTAGAGGAAAAACTGTTTTTT.

The chain is built from TRBV7-2 and TRBJ2-7; the D gene is possibly TRBD2 (5 bases). Germline loops: CDR1 SGHTA, CDR2 FQGNSA. With 2 bases removed from V and 0 bases from J, the gap between germline ends came to 8 bases. There are 14 residues in the CDR3. DNA for the CDR3: TGTGCCAGCAGCTTATCTGGGAGCTCCTACGAGCAGTACTTC. Protein: CASSLSGSSYEQYF.

The genes are TRBV5-1 and TRBJ1-4; D unresolved. The germline V gene has CDR1 SGHRS and CDR2 YFSETQ. This CDR3 comprises 14 residues. V was clipped by 0 bases and J by 5 bases, with 8 bases between them. This chain's CDR3 is CASSLVESNEKLFF. DNA for the CDR3: TGCGCCAGCAGCTTGGTTGAGAGCAATGAAAAACTGTTTTTT. The complete variable domain, with remaining parts taken from reference TRBV5-1 and TRBJ1-4, reads KAGVTQTPRYLIKTRGQQVTLSCSPISGHRSVSWYQQTPGQGLQFLFEYFSETQRNKGNFPGRFSGRQFSNSRSEMNVSTLELGDSALYLCASSLVESNEKLFFGSGTQLSVL.

J is TRBJ2-3 and V is TRBV5-4; the D gene is possibly TRBD2 (5 bases). This CDR3 region has 16 residues. Germline V gives CDR1 SGHNT, CDR2 YYREEE (reference sequence). Trimming stripped 2 bases from V and 0 bases from J, with 13 bases between. The CDR3 protein is CASSFLGADSTDTQYF. The CDR3 DNA reads as TGTGCCAGCAGCTTTCTCGGAGCGGATAGCACAGATACGCAGTATTTT.